Sequencing of this TCR beta chain was carried out in a study of T-cell memory formation after mild COVID-19. Broader study findings: Researchers could not confirm that second-wave clones peaking on day 37 targeted SARS-CoV-2.

This CDR3 region has 16 residues. TCRdb reprocessed the 5' RACE reads via MiXCR and lists one record per CDR3 protein. The table records hundreds of thousands of distinct CDR3 sequences, roughly 13% of them present only once. This clonotype was seen only a few times. Its antigen is unidentified. The clonotype comes from a man between 18 and 29 years old who had mild COVID-19 (a few samples of this study predate the infection). Cell type and time point are not known. The sequencing sample was made of PBMCs or a T cell subset sorted from them (not recorded which). The V and J genes are TRBV21-1 and TRBJ2-7; the DNA was not compared with TRBD2, the D call given in the table. TRBV21-1 is noted as a pseudogene. Here the CDR3 reads CASSSTGTRYLDEQYV. CDR3 nucleotide sequence: TGTGCCAGCAGCAGTACCGGGACTAGATACCTAGACGAGCAGTACGTC.